These 25 T cell receptor beta chains were all obtained from the same sample, sequenced in a study of CD8 T cells in ankylosing spondylitis. One entry per CDR3 protein, called by TCRdb with MiXCR from the 5' RACE reads. The profile shows 110,000 to 150,000 distinct CDR3 sequences, 7% to 9% of them singletons. The specimen sequenced was synovial fluid, either unsorted or a sorted T cell fraction (not recorded which). The receptors here all came from a male donor with ankylosing spondylitis.

V gene TRBV20-1 combines with J gene TRBJ2-7; the D is unclear. Germline V gene data show CDR1 as DFQATT and CDR2 as SNEGSKA (reference sequence). V was shortened by 8 bases and J by 5 bases, with 19 bases between the two germline ends. CDR3 size: 13 residues. DNA for the CDR3: TGCAGTTGCCTAACCCAGTTCCAGGACGAGCAGTACTTC. This codes for CSCLTQFQDEQYF.

This clonotype was seen repeatedly, ten times or more. The chain recombines TRBV27 with TRBJ2-3, with D hard to call. The CDR3 has 15 residues. Germline lookup yields CDR1 MNHEY and CDR2 SMNVEV (reference sequence). The V end was cut by 2 bases, the J end by 0 bases, with 9 bases between. The CDR3 loop reads CASSLGPFSTDTQYF. The CDR3 region has the DNA TGTGCCAGCAGTTTAGGACCTTTTAGCACAGATACGCAGTATTTT.

This clonotype was detected ten times or more. The gene calls are TRBV5-5 and TRBJ1-4; D gene unclear. Trimming stripped 4 bases from V and 11 bases from J, with 18 bases between. The germline CDR1 and CDR2 sequences are SGHKS and YYEKEE (reference sequence). This CDR3 has 14 amino acids. In DNA form, the CDR3 reads TGTGCCAGCAGCGATACATGGTGGGGTGGGAAACTGTTTTTT. Protein product: CASSDTWWGGKLFF.

Many counts were recorded for this clonotype. The chain combines TRBV28 with TRBJ1-1; D gene ambiguous. The germline V gene encodes CDR1 MDHEN and CDR2 SYDVKM. The CDR3 covers 15 residues. The germline V and J ends were trimmed by 6 bases and 2 bases, with 16 bases remaining between them. Here the CDR3 DNA reads TGTGCCAGCAGACAACCTTCCCAAGGAAACACTGAAGCTTTCTTT. This sequence encodes CASRQPSQGNTEAFF.

This clonotype was recorded many times. This sequence joins TRBV11-2 and TRBJ2-3; the match to TRBD2 covers 8 bases. CDR1 and CDR2 (germline): SGHAT, FQNNGV. V shed 5 bases, J shed 9 bases, and the junction held 13 bases outside the gene matches. This CDR3 has 15 residues. The chain's CDR3 is CASSPRTSPVVTQYF. The DNA of the CDR3 is TGTGCCAGCAGCCCTCGGACTAGCCCGGTCGTGACGCAGTATTTT.

This clonotype was seen repeatedly, ten times or more. The rearrangement joins TRBV6-5 to TRBJ2-1, with a weak D call TRBD1 (6 bases). The V and J ends lost 4 bases and 6 bases respectively, with 13 bases between them. The germline gives CDR1 MNHEY, CDR2 SVGAGI. This CDR3 spans 14 amino acids. CDR3 residues: CASSSNRVGNEQFF. The CDR3 DNA sequence: TGTGCCAGCAGTTCCAACAGGGTGGGCAATGAGCAGTTCTTC.

This clonotype was seen repeatedly, ten times or more. The DNA for the CDR3 is TGTGCCAGCGGCTACAGGGGGAGCACAGATACGCAGTATTTT. As protein: CASGYRGSTDTQYF. The J gene is TRBJ2-3, the V gene TRBV6-5, with 8 bases fitting TRBD1. J gave up 0 bases and V 8 bases, and 4 bases lay outside the gene matches. This CDR3 contains 14 residues. From germline, CDR1 is MNHEY and CDR2 SVGAGI.

The chain combines TRBV7-2 with TRBJ2-3; the D is unclear. There are 14 residues in the CDR3. V dropped 5 bases and J dropped 0 bases, with 9 bases sitting between them. CDR1 is SGHTA and CDR2 is FQGNSA in the germline V gene. CDR3 loop: CASSPIISTDTQYF. CDR3 nucleotide sequence: TGTGCCAGCAGCCCGATAATAAGCACAGATACGCAGTATTTT.

This clonotype has only a few counts. V is TRBV10-3 and J is TRBJ2-5; TRBD1 matches 11 bases. The CDR3 sequence is 15 residues long. With V trimmed by 4 bases and J by 5 bases, 6 bases remained unmatched. The germline gives CDR1 ENHRY, CDR2 SYGVKD. The CDR3 DNA reads TGTGCCATCAGTGGGACAGGGGGCGCCAAGGAGACCCAGTACTTC. It is translated as CAISGTGGAKETQYF.

The rearrangement joins TRBV6-1 to TRBJ2-7; D is possibly TRBD1 or TRBD2 (5 bases each). The CDR3 extends over 13 amino acids. V was clipped by 8 bases and J by 2 bases, with 13 bases between them. Germline V gene data show CDR1 as MNHNS and CDR2 as SASEGT. CDR3: CASGGRTTYEQYF. The CDR3 DNA sequence: TGTGCCAGCGGGGGACGGACGACCTACGAGCAGTACTTC.

This clonotype was seen more than once but under ten times. The genes are TRBV5-5 and TRBJ1-3; D remains unclear. Trimming stripped 4 bases from V and 7 bases from J, with 12 bases between. The CDR3 length is 13 residues. The V gene's germline CDR1 is SGHKS and CDR2 YYEKEE (reference sequence). CDR3 DNA: TGTGCCAGCAGCCCCTCGGCCGCCAACACCATATATTTT. Translated, it gives CASSPSAANTIYF.

The J gene is TRBJ1-2, the V gene TRBV7-2, with D unresolved. V was pared by 6 bases and J by 7 bases, with 15 bases between. This CDR3 is 13 amino acids long. The germline V gene encodes CDR1 SGHTA and CDR2 FQGNSA. The CDR3 spells CASRSMRLGGYTF. CDR3 nucleotides: TGTGCCAGCAGGAGCATGAGACTCGGTGGCTACACCTTC. Variable domain in full (rest from reference TRBV7-2 and TRBJ1-2): GAGVSQSPSNKVTEKGKDVELRCDPISGHTALYWYRQSLGQGLEFLIYFQGNSAPDKSGLPSDRFSAERTGGSVSTLTIQRTQQEDSAVYLCASRSMRLGGYTFGSGTRLTVV.

The table lists this clonotype with many counts. V usage is TRBV28 and J usage is TRBJ2-6; TRBD2 is a possible D gene (5 bases). Germline CDR1 is MDHEN and CDR2 is SYDVKM. Between the trimmed V and J ends, which lost 4 bases and 0 bases, there was a span of 13 bases. CDR3 length equals 17 residues. The CDR3 DNA reads TGTGCCAGCAGTTGGGCGAGGGATAGCTCTGGGGCCAACGTCCTGACTTTC. Translation gives CASSWARDSSGANVLTF.

This clonotype was picked up a small number of times. The chain is built from TRBV2 and TRBJ2-3, with 8 nucleotides matching TRBD1. This CDR3 has 17 amino acids. The V gene's germline CDR1 is SNHLY and CDR2 FYNNEI. J lost 1 base, V lost 6 bases, and 12 bases had no gene match. The CDR3 protein is CASSPPRTGPRTDTQYF. CDR3 nucleotide sequence: TGTGCCAGCAGCCCACCCCGGACAGGGCCCCGCACAGATACGCAGTATTTT. The whole variable domain, remainder taken from reference TRBV2 and TRBJ2-3, is EPEVTQTPSHQVTQMGQEVILRCVPISNHLYFYWYRQILGQKVEFLVSFYNNEISEKSEIFDDQFSVERPDGSNFTLKIRSTKLEDSAMYFCASSPPRTGPRTDTQYFGPGTRLTVL.

This clonotype has a count of ten or more. This sequence joins TRBV5-1 and TRBJ2-5, with D possibly TRBD2 on 5 matching bases. Per germline, CDR1 SGHRS and CDR2 YFSETQ. CDR3 length: 13 amino acids. Trimming cost V 4 bases and J 5 bases, with 12 bases left between them. In DNA, the CDR3 is TGCGCCAGCAGCCCGGAGGCGAGTGAGACCCAGTACTTC. It codes for CASSPEASETQYF. Full variable domain (outside the CDR3, taken from reference TRBV5-1 and TRBJ2-5): KAGVTQTPRYLIKTRGQQVTLSCSPISGHRSVSWYQQTPGQGLQFLFEYFSETQRNKGNFPGRFSGRQFSNSRSEMNVSTLELGDSALYLCASSPEASETQYFGPGTRLLVL.

The J gene is TRBJ2-1, the V gene TRBV18; D remains ambiguous. From germline, CDR1 is KGHSH and CDR2 LQKENI. The V end lost 4 bases, the J end lost 6 bases, and 13 bases lay between the germline ends. This CDR3 region has 14 residues. The CDR3 region has the DNA TGTGCCAGCTCACTTTATGATCTAAGCAATGAGCAGTTCTTC. Protein sequence: CASSLYDLSNEQFF.

This clonotype was observed at least ten times. The chain carries TRBV20-1 and TRBJ1-2; the D is unclear. Germline lookup yields CDR1 DFQATT and CDR2 SNEGSKA (reference sequence). CDR3 length: 16 amino acids. V was pared by 0 bases and J by 2 bases, with 16 bases between. CDR3 in amino acids: CSARDWGGHQNYGYTF. The CDR3 DNA sequence: TGCAGTGCTAGAGACTGGGGAGGGCATCAAAACTATGGCTACACCTTC.

The rearrangement links TRBV7-2 to TRBJ2-2; D call uncertain. V lost 5 bases to trimming and J lost 3 bases, with 10 bases between them. The CDR3 consists of 14 residues. Germline assignment: CDR1 SGHTA and CDR2 FQGNSA. The CDR3 DNA reads as TGTGCCAGCAGCCGACTCGTTCACACCGGGGAGCTGTTTTTT. This translates into CASSRLVHTGELFF.

This clonotype was observed many times. The V call is TRBV10-3, the J call TRBJ2-2; no clear D gene. This CDR3 spans 15 amino acids. Germline V gene sequence: CDR1 ENHRY, CDR2 SYGVKD. V was cut by 0 bases and J by 1 base, with 6 bases left in between. The CDR3 sequence is CAISESKGNTGELFF. The CDR3 DNA reads TGTGCCATCAGTGAGTCCAAGGGGAACACCGGGGAGCTGTTTTTT.

This clonotype occurred many times. J is TRBJ2-5 and V is TRBV10-3; D is undetermined. CDR1 is ENHRY, CDR2 SYGVKD, per germline. The CDR3 spans 11 residues. Trimming cost V 4 bases and J 1 base, with 1 base left between them. In DNA, the CDR3 is TGTGCCATCAGTGTCCAAGAGACCCAGTACTTC. Protein: CAISVQETQYF.

This clonotype was seen only a few times. The chain combines TRBV9 with TRBJ2-1; 8 bases are a match to TRBD2. The germline V gene has CDR1 SGDLS and CDR2 YYNGEE. CDR3 size: 15 residues. V was clipped by 0 bases and J by 2 bases; unmatched bases: 1. CDR3 loop: CASSVAGGTYNEQFF. CDR3 bases: TGTGCCAGCAGCGTAGCGGGGGGGACCTACAATGAGCAGTTCTTC.

This clonotype came up a few times. This CDR3 is CASSQDRRVEETQYF. DNA of the CDR3: TGTGCCAGCAGCCAAGATCGGCGGGTCGAAGAGACCCAGTACTTC. The chain has TRBV4-2 and TRBJ2-5; D possibly corresponds to TRBD2 (5 bases). The CDR3 extends over 15 amino acids. Germline CDR1 LGHNA, CDR2 YNFKEQ. Trimming cost V 0 bases and J 3 bases, with 11 bases left between them.

A note on this clonotype: One end of the junction is discordant with germline, which a read error may explain. This chain links TRBV4-3 with TRBJ2-3; 9 bases line up with TRBD2. The CDR3 contains 15 residues. In germline, CDR1 is LGHNA, CDR2 YSLEER. The CDR3 sequence is CASSQLAGEGDTQDF. The CDR3 region has the DNA TGCGCCAGCAGCCAATTAGCGGGAGAAGGGGATACGCAGGATTTT.

This clonotype has ten or more counts. The chain is built from TRBV20-1 and TRBJ1-2; 7 nucleotides line up with TRBD1. CDR1 is DFQATT, CDR2 SNEGSKA, per germline (reference sequence). V dropped 5 bases and J dropped 5; count of bases not matched to a gene: 11. CDR3 size: 14 residues. CDR3 nucleotide sequence: TGCAGTGCTTTACGACAGGGAGAGGGATATGGCTACACCTTC. Its translation: CSALRQGEGYGYTF.

This clonotype was detected many times. V gene TRBV12-3 or TRBV12-4 combines with J gene TRBJ2-4, with 9 bases that match TRBD2. Trimming removed 2 bases from V and 15 bases from J; junction bases left unmatched: 8. CDR3 length equals 13 residues. The CDR3 here is CASSLRTSGLRYF. CDR3 DNA: TGTGCCAGCAGTTTACGTACTAGCGGGCTGAGGTACTTC.